A single sample is the source of the 7 T cell receptor beta chains below, sequenced in a study of blood T cell repertoires in COVID-19. The repertoire was sequenced with immunoSEQ multiplex PCR; TCRdb's copy has only in-frame clones and lacks some. Of some 87,000 clones in the sample, roughly 80% were seen once. The sample consisted of peripheral blood. These receptors came from a man older than 75 with active or convalescent COVID-19.

This sequence joins TRBV5-4 and TRBJ1-6; D remains unclear. The V end lost 0 bases, the J end lost 7 bases, and 11 bases lay between the germline ends. This CDR3 is built from 15 residues. Per the germline V gene, CDR1 is SGHNT and CDR2 is YYREEE (reference sequence). The CDR3 sequence: CASSLAGPANSPLHF. As DNA, the CDR3 is TGTGCCAGCAGCTTGGCAGGCCCGGCGAATTCACCCCTCCACTTT. The complete variable domain, with remaining parts taken from reference TRBV5-4 and TRBJ1-6, reads ETGVTQSPTHLIKTRGQQVTLRCSSQSGHNTVSWYQQALGQGPQFIFQYYREEENGRGNFPPRFSGLQFPNYSSELNVNALELDDSALYLCASSLAGPANSPLHFGNGTRLTVT.

The CDR3 sequence is CASTLLTSYNEQFF. The CDR3 bases are TGTGCCAGCACCCTCCTAACCTCCTACAATGAGCAGTTCTTC. The chain recombines TRBV2 with TRBJ2-1; D is unclear. The germline V gene has CDR1 SNHLY and CDR2 FYNNEI. The CDR3 extends over 14 amino acids. V lost 7 bases, J lost 0 bases, and 10 bases lay in between.

This chain joins TRBV7-8 and TRBJ1-5; TRBD1 aligns across 9 bases. The germline V gene encodes CDR1 SGHVS and CDR2 FQNEAQ. Unmatched junction bases numbered 8, after V lost 5 bases and J lost 6 bases. This CDR3 is built from 15 residues. The CDR3 spells CASSQDRGRTQPQHF. DNA for the CDR3: TGTGCCAGCAGCCAGGACAGGGGAAGGACTCAGCCCCAGCATTTT.

The chain recombines TRBV5-6 with TRBJ2-5; perhaps TRBD2 as D (6 bases). Germline V gene data show CDR1 as SGHDT and CDR2 as YYEEEE. V was cut by 3 bases and J by 1 base, with 10 bases left in between. This CDR3 is built from 14 residues. The CDR3 reads CASSSGLFQETQYF. The CDR3 DNA follows: TGTGCCAGCAGCTCGGGACTCTTCCAAGAGACCCAGTACTTC.

This clone appeared a few times. The chain has TRBV30 and TRBJ1-2, with D unclear. The V gene lost 3 bases and the J gene lost 3 bases, with 8 bases spanning the gap. From germline, CDR1 is GTSNPN and CDR2 SVGIG (reference sequence). The CDR3 has 12 amino acids. The CDR3: CAWSPTDYGYTF. DNA for the CDR3: TGTGCCTGGAGCCCTACTGACTATGGCTACACCTTC.

V is TRBV5-6 and J is TRBJ1-1, with D perhaps TRBD1 (5 bases). With 1 base removed from V and 0 bases from J, the gap between germline ends came to 7 bases. This CDR3 has 14 amino acids. CDR1 is SGHDT and CDR2 is YYEEEE in the germline V gene. The DNA for the CDR3 is TGTGCCAGCAGCTTGAGGGGCTTGAACACTGAAGCTTTCTTT. Translated, it gives CASSLRGLNTEAFF.

The chain links TRBV13 to TRBJ2-1; 9 positions agree with TRBD1. Unmatched junction bases numbered 17, after V lost 5 bases and J lost 9 bases. The length of the CDR3 is 17 residues. Germline V CDR1 and CDR2: PRHDT, FYEKMQ (reference sequence). DNA of the CDR3: TGTGCCAGCAGCGCCGGACCCGGGACAGGGTATTTGGGTGAGCAGTTCTTC. Residues: CASSAGPGTGYLGEQFF.